The present TCR beta chain was sequenced within a study of PD-1 blockade in classical Hodgkin lymphoma. V lost 6 bases and J lost 4; bases outside the gene matches: 12. CDR1 is SNHLY, CDR2 FYNNEI, per germline. The CDR3 extends over 17 amino acids. As to time point: cycle 4 day 1 (C4D1), after 5 to 7 weeks of nivolumab. In every patient, relapse followed autologous stem cell transplantation, while exposure to brentuximab vedotin differed. Best responses included complete response and partial response; otherwise, the best response was progressive disease. TCRdb keeps only in-frame clones here, not all; method: immunoSEQ multiplex PCR. The data show around 90,000 clones, 78% seen once. About this clone itself: Its target is unknown.

Study results and limitations: Complete responders' baseline diversity resembled that of newly diagnosed patients.

The chain carries TRBV2 and TRBJ2-3; TRBD2 matches at 11 bases. The clonotype was recovered from a human donor with classical Hodgkin lymphoma. Here the sequenced sample was peripheral blood mononuclear cells (PBMCs), taken before the fourth cycle of nivolumab. CDR3 nucleotide sequence: TGTGCCAGCAGGGTATTTAGCGGGGGGGTAGGGGCAGATACGCAGTATTTT. It translates to CASRVFSGGVGADTQYF. The complete variable domain, with remaining parts taken from reference TRBV2 and TRBJ2-3, reads EPEVTQTPSHQVTQMGQEVILRCVPISNHLYFYWYRQILGQKVEFLVSFYNNEISEKSEIFDDQFSVERPDGSNFTLKIRSTKLEDSAMYFCASRVFSGGVGADTQYFGPGTRLTVL.